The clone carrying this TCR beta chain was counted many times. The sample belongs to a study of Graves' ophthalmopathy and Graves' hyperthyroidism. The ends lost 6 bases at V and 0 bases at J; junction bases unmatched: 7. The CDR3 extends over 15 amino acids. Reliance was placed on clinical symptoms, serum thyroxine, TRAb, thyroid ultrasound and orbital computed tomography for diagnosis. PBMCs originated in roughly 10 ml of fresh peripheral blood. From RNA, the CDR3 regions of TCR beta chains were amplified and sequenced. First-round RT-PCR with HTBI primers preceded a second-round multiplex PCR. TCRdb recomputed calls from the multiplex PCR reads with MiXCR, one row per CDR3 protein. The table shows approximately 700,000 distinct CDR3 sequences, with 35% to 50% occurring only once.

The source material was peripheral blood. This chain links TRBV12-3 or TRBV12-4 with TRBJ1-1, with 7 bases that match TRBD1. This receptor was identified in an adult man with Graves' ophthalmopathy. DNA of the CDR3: TGTGCCAGCAGCCGGACAGGCTTTTTGAACACTGAAGCTTTCTTT. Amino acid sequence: CASSRTGFLNTEAFF.